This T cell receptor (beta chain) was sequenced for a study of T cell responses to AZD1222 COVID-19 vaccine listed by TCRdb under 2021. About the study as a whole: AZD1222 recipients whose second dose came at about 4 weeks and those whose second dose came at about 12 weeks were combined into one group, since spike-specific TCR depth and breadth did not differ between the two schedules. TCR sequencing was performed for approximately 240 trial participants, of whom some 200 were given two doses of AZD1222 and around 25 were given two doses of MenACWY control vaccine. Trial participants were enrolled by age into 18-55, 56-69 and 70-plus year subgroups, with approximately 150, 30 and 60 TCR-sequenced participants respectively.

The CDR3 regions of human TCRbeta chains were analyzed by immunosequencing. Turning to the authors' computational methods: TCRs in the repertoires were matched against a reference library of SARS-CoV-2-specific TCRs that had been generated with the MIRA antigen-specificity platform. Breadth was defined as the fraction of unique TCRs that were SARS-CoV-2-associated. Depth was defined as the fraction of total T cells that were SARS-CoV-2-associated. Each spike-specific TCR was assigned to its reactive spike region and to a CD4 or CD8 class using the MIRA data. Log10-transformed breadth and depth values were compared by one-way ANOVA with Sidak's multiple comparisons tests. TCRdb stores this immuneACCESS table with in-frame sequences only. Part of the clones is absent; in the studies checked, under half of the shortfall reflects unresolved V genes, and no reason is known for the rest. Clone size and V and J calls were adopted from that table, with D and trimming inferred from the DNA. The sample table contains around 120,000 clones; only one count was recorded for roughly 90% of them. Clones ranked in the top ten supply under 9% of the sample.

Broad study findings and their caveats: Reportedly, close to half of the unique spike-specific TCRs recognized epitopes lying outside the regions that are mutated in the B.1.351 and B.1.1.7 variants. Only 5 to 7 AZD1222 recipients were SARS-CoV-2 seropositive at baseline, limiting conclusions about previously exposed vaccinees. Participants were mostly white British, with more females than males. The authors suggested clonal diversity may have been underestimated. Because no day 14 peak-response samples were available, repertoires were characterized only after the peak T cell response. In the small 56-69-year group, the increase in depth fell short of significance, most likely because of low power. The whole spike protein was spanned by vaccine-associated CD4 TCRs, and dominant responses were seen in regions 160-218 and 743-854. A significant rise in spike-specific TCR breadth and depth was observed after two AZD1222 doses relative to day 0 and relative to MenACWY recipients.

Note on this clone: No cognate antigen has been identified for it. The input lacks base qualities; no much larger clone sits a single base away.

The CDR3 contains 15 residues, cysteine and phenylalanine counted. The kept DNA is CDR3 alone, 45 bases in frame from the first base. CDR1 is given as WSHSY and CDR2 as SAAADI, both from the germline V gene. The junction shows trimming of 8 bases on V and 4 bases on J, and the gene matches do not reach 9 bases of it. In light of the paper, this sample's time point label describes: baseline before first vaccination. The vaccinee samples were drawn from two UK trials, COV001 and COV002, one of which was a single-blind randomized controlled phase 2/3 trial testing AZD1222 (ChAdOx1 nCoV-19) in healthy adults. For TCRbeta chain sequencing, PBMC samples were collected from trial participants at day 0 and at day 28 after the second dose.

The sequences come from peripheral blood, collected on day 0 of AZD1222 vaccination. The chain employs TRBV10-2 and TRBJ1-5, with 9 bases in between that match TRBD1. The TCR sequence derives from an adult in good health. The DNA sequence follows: TGCGCCAGCTCTGACACAGGGGGCGGAAATCAGCCCCAGCATTTT. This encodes CASSDTGGGNQPQHF.